This is a list of T cell receptor beta chains from one sample in a study of cytomegalovirus exposure and HLA in healthy donors. Method: immunoSEQ multiplex PCR; TCRdb's copy keeps in-frame clones and lacks some. The sample carries about 110,000 clones, more than 65% recorded once. The specimen sequenced was PBMCs. The receptors originated from a woman in her 50s in good health and CMV-seropositive. The CDR3 runs from the conserved cysteine through the conserved F or W. Fields, in order: clone size, D gene, J gene, V gene, CDR3 DNA, CDR3 protein. D genes are given only for firm matches. Expanded clones get a size class; other rows say once, few or many, or leave the size out.

NA,NA,TRBJ1-1,TRBV7-2,TGTGCCAGCAGCTTAGTCAGTCCCACTGAAGCTTTCTTT,CASSLVSPTEAFF
NA,TRBD1,TRBJ1-6,TRBV7-8,TGTGCCAGCAGCCCCGGGACAGAAAATTCACCCCTCCACTTT,CASSPGTENSPLHF
NA,TRBD1,TRBJ2-3,TRBV7-9,TGTGCCAGCGCGATACCGGGACAGGGCACAGATACGCAGTATTTT,CASAIPGQGTDTQYF
once,NA,TRBJ1-4,TRBV5-8,TGTGCCAGCAGCTCCGGGGTTCAAGAAAAACTGTTTTTT,CASSSGVQEKLFF
NA,TRBD1,TRBJ1-4,TRBV9,TGTGCCAGCAGCGTAGGATTTGGGACAGGGGGTGAAAAACTGTTTTTT,CASSVGFGTGGEKLFF
many,TRBD2,TRBJ2-5,TRBV7-9,TGTGCCAGCAGCGCACTAGCGGGGGCTGAGACCCAGTACTTC,CASSALAGAETQYF
NA,NA,TRBJ1-5,TRBV6-1,TGTGCCAGCAGTGAATCTCGGGTCAGGGTCAATCAGCCCCAGCATTTT,CASSESRVRVNQPQHF
once,NA,TRBJ1-1,TRBV9,TGTGCCAGCAGCGTAGTAGGCGGGGGGTGGAACACTGAAGCTTTCTTT,CASSVVGGGWNTEAFF
NA,NA,TRBJ2-4,TRBV19,TGTGCCAGTAGTATAGAATGGTACCGACTAGCCAAAAACATTCAGTACTTC,CASSIEWYRLAKNIQYF
NA,NA,TRBJ1-4,TRBV28,TGTGCCAGCGCAATGACAGGCCCGCTTAATGAAAAACTGTTTTTT,CASAMTGPLNEKLFF
NA,NA,TRBJ2-4,TRBV4-1,TGCGCCAGCAGCCAAGAGGTCCCTCAACAGACAAAAAACATTCAGTACTTC,CASSQEVPQQTKNIQYF
NA,NA,TRBJ1-2,TRBV15,TGTGCCACCAGCAGAGATCTGGTGGGCGACTATGGCTACACCTTC,CATSRDLVGDYGYTF
few,NA,TRBJ1-1,TRBV19,TGTGCCAGTAGAACTCACGGACAGAATACTGAAGCTTTCTTT,CASRTHGQNTEAFF
NA,TRBD1,TRBJ2-7,TRBV28,TGTGCCAGCAGTCCCCCGAGGGGGCGCTTACATGGCGAGCAGTACTTC,CASSPPRGRLHGEQYF
NA,TRBD1,TRBJ1-1,TRBV11-2,TGTGCCAGCAGCCCGCAAATAGGACAGGTCAAGGAAGCTTTCTTT,CASSPQIGQVKEAFF
NA,TRBD1,TRBJ1-5,TRBV30,TGTGCCTGGAGCGACAGGGACAATCAGCCCCAGCATTTT,CAWSDRDNQPQHF
once,NA,TRBJ1-1,TRBV19,TGTGCCAGTAGTAGGGGTCGGGGCACTGAAGCTTTCTTT,CASSRGRGTEAFF
NA,NA,TRBJ2-3,TRBV10-3,TGTGCCATAGGAGGTTATACGCAGTATTTT,CAIGGYTQYF
NA,NA,TRBJ1-2,TRBV6-5,TGTGCCAGCAGACCAGATCAGGGCCCTTATGGCTACACCTTC,CASRPDQGPYGYTF
NA,TRBD1,TRBJ1-5,TRBV5-1,TGCGCCAGCAGCTTGGGTGTAGGGACAGGGAATCAGCCCCAGCATTTT,CASSLGVGTGNQPQHF
NA,NA,TRBJ1-2,TRBV28,TGTGCCAGGCTGTCTGGGCCGAACTATGGCTACACCTTC,CARLSGPNYGYTF
NA,NA,TRBJ2-1,TRBV27,TGTGCCAGCAGTTTGACGGCAGGGTTAGGCAATGAGCAGTTCTTC,CASSLTAGLGNEQFF
NA,TRBD1,TRBJ1-3,TRBV28,TGTGCCAGCAGTTTTGGGGGGACAGCCTACTCTGGAAACACCATATATTTT,CASSFGGTAYSGNTIYF
NA,NA,TRBJ2-2,TRBV5-6,TGTGCCAGCAGCTTCAGGCCTCAGGGTGCCGGGGAGCTGTTTTTT,CASSFRPQGAGELFF
NA,TRBD1,TRBJ2-5,TRBV5-6,TGTGCCAGCAGCTCTAAAGGGGGCGGGGAGACCCAGTACTTC,CASSSKGGGETQYF
NA,NA,TRBJ1-2,TRBV28,TGTGCCAGCACCCCGCCAGGCGGGAACTATGGCTACACCTTC,CASTPPGGNYGYTF
NA,TRBD1,TRBJ1-2,TRBV10-3,TGTGCCATCAGTGGAACAGGGGGCGGGGGCTACACCTTC,CAISGTGGGGYTF
NA,TRBD2,TRBJ2-5,TRBV18,TGTGCCAGCTCACCACTCCAAAATAGCGGGGGTTCGGGGGAGACCCAGTACTTC,CASSPLQNSGGSGETQYF
few,TRBD2,TRBJ2-7,TRBV6-4,TGTGCCAGCAGTGGGTCAAAGGGGCGGGAGGACGAGCAGTACTTC,CASSGSKGREDEQYF
NA,TRBD2,TRBJ2-3,TRBV2,TGTGCCAGCAGGCGGGGGGACCCACAGGGTACGCAGTATTTT,CASRRGDPQGTQYF
NA,TRBD1,TRBJ1-2,TRBV5-4,TGTGCCAGCAGCCAAGGGACAGCTAGCCACGATGGCTACACCTTC,CASSQGTASHDGYTF
NA,NA,TRBJ1-1,TRBV7-9,TGTTCCAGCAGCTTAAAGCTTCCCCTCTTGAACACTGAAGCTTTCTTT,CSSSLKLPLLNTEAFF
NA,NA,TRBJ1-6,TRBV6-1,TGTGCCAGCAGTGAAGGAGTGTTTCCACCCCTCCACTTT,CASSEGVFPPLHF
NA,NA,TRBJ2-7,TRBV27,TGTGCCAGCAGTCCCTTAGGGGGCTACGAGCAGTACTTC,CASSPLGGYEQYF
once,NA,TRBJ1-5,TRBV27,TGTGCCAGCGGAATGGGTGGAGATAGCAATCAGCCCCAGCATTTT,CASGMGGDSNQPQHF
NA,TRBD1,TRBJ1-6,TRBV6-5,TGTGCCAGCAGTTACTGGGGACAGGATAATTCACCCCTCCACTTT,CASSYWGQDNSPLHF
once,TRBD1,TRBJ1-2,TRBV5-1,TGCGCCAGCAGCTTGTCCGGACAGGGGGCGTCGGGCTACACCTTC,CASSLSGQGASGYTF
few,NA,TRBJ2-1,TRBV5-1,TGCGCCAGCAGCCTGACAGGGGAGGGCAATGAGCAGTTCTTC,CASSLTGEGNEQFF
NA,TRBD1,TRBJ1-5,TRBV2,TGTGCCAGCAGTGAAAAGGGGGCTATTCAGCCCCAGCATTTT,CASSEKGAIQPQHF